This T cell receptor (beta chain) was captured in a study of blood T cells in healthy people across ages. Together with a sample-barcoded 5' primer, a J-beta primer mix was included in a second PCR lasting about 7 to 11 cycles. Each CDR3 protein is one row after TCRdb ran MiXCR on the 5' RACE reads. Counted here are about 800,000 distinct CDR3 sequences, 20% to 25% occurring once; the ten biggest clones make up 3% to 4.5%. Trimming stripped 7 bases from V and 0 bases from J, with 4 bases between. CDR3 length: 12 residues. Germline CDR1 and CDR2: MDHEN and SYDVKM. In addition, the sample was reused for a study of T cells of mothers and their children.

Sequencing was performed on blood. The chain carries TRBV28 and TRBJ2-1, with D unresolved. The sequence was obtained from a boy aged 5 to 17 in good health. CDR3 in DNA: TGTGCCAGCACCAGCTCCTACAATGAGCAGTTCTTC. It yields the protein CASTSSYNEQFF. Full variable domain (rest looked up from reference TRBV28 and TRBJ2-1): DVKVTQSSRYLVKRTGEKVFLECVQDMDHENMFWYRQDPGLGLRLIYFSYDVKMKEKGDIPEGYSVSREKKERFSLILESASTNQTSMYLCASTSSYNEQFFGPGTRLTVL.